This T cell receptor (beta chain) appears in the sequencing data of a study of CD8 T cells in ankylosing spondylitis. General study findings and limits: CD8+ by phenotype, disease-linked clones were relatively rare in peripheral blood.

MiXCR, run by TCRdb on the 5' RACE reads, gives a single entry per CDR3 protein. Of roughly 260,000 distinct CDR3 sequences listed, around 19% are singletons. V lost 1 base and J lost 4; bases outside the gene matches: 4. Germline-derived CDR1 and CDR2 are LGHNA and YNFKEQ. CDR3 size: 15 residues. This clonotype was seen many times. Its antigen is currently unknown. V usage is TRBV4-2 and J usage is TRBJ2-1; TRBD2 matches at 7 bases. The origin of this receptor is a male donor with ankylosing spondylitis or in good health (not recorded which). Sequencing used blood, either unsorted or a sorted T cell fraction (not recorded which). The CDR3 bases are TGTGCCAGCAGCCAAGGGGGGGGGGGGTACAATGAGCAGTTCTTC. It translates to CASSQGGGGYNEQFF.